This entry is about one T cell receptor beta chain. As yet, its antigen is unknown. Time point given: newly diagnosed, previously untreated cHL patient sample. It was by magnetic negative selection that CD8+ T cells were isolated from thawed PBMCs. For comparison, PBMCs from newly diagnosed, untreated classical Hodgkin lymphoma were used. The data were produced by immunoSEQ multiplex PCR, yet TCRdb's version contains in-frame clones alone and is incomplete. This sample has 14,000 to 15,000 clones, with about 89% found just once. This sample stems from a study of PD-1 blockade in classical Hodgkin lymphoma. Study-wide results and caveats: Still unresolved is the cause of the repertoire differences, which may be disease activity or prior therapy.

This CDR3 spans 13 amino acids. CDR1 is SNHLY and CDR2 is FYNNEI in the germline V gene. The V gene lost 2 bases and the J gene lost 4 bases, with 8 bases spanning the gap. The sample comprised CD8+ T cells from blood. The gene calls are TRBV2 and TRBJ1-2; D is ambiguous. This TCR came from a human donor with classical Hodgkin lymphoma. The CDR3 spells CASSEPSGYGYTF. DNA of the CDR3: TGTGCCAGCAGTGAACCGTCGGGCTATGGCTACACCTTC. Supplemented by reference TRBV2 and TRBJ1-2, the full variable domain reads EPEVTQTPSHQVTQMGQEVILRCVPISNHLYFYWYRQILGQKVEFLVSFYNNEISEKSEIFDDQFSVERPDGSNFTLKIRSTKLEDSAMYFCASSEPSGYGYTFGSGTRLTVV.